The clone carrying this T cell receptor beta chain showed up just a few times. This sample was included in a study of T cells of healthy individuals. MiXCR, applied by TCRdb to the 5' RACE reads, yields one record per CDR3 protein. Of approximately 52,000 distinct CDR3 sequences listed, 14% to 15% are singletons. This receptor was identified in a human donor in good health.

The CDR3: CAWSQQGYEQYF. The CDR3 DNA reads as TGTGCCTGGAGTCAACAAGGCTACGAGCAGTACTTC. This chain links TRBV30 with TRBJ2-7; D is uncertain. The CDR3 has 12 amino acids. Deletions cut 2 bases from V and 3 bases from J, with 8 bases between. Germline loops: CDR1 GTSNPN, CDR2 SVGIG (reference sequence).